This T cell receptor beta chain was retrieved from a study of regulatory T cells in long-lasting Graves disease. This clonotype was seen a few times. Trimming took 2 bases from V and 0 from J; bases not matched to a gene: 9. Germline CDR1 and CDR2: MGHDK and SYGVNS. The CDR3 has 18 residues. iRepertoire HTBI primers and Arm-PCR of CDR3 regions built TCR beta libraries. TCRdb redid the calling of the multiplex PCR reads with MiXCR, one entry per CDR3 protein. The sample has 410,000 or so distinct CDR3 sequences; 15% are singletons. Noted time point: newly diagnosed GD, antithyroid drugs for less than 3 months. The TCR library was prepared using RNA isolated from PBMCs. A volume of around 8.7 milliliters of peripheral blood was collected in EDTA tubes. These data were also filed under a second study, of T cells in Graves' hyperthyroidism and ophthalmopathy.

The rearrangement links TRBV25-1 to TRBJ2-1; 8 bases line up with TRBD2. This sequence originates from a woman in her 30s with Graves disease. Sample: peripheral blood mononuclear cells (PBMCs), taken at new diagnosis, from a patient treated with antithyroid drugs. The CDR3 DNA reads as TGTGCCAGCAGTGAACCCTGGGCTAGCGGGTGCTCCTACAATGAGCAGTTCTTC. The encoded protein is CASSEPWASGCSYNEQFF. The variable domain in full, completed from reference TRBV25-1 and TRBJ2-1, reads EADIYQTPRYLVIGTGKKITLECSQTMGHDKMYWYQQDPGMELHLIHYSYGVNSTEKGDLSSESTVSRIRTEHFPLTLESARPSHTSQYLCASSEPWASGCSYNEQFFGPGTRLTVL.